The 4 T cell receptor beta chains below come from one sample, sequenced in a study of early T cells in non-severe SARS-CoV-2 infection. MiXCR was run by TCRdb on the 5' RACE reads, yielding one entry per CDR3 protein. Of about 72,000 distinct CDR3 sequences in the sample, around a tenth are singletons; the top ten hold under 10%. The starting material was whole blood, obtained at baseline. Receptors originate from an adult who was a healthcare worker with PCR-confirmed SARS-CoV-2 infection or an uninfected control (not recorded which).

This clonotype appeared many times. The chain carries TRBV5-6 and TRBJ2-1, with 13 positions matching TRBD2. Looked up from germline, CDR1 is SGHDT and CDR2 is YYEEEE. This CDR3 contains 16 residues. Trimming removed 4 bases from V and 6 bases from J; junction bases left unmatched: 7. In DNA, the CDR3 is TGTGCCAGCAGCCGAAGACTAGCGGGGGGCTTCAATGAGCAGTTCTTC. It specifies CASSRRLAGGFNEQFF.

V usage is TRBV12-3 or TRBV12-4 and J usage is TRBJ2-3, with 10 bases fitting TRBD2. CDR3 length: 15 residues. The trim removed 6 bases at V and 8 bases at J, leaving 11 bases unmatched. This CDR3 is CASRQSGGAIGTQYF. The CDR3 DNA reads TGTGCCAGCAGACAGAGCGGGGGGGCTATCGGTACGCAGTATTTT.

This clonotype has a count of ten or more. The chain uses TRBV7-2 and TRBJ1-3; D remains unclear. The germline V and J ends were trimmed by 5 bases and 1 base, with 9 bases remaining between them. The CDR3 runs 14 residues. Per the germline V gene, CDR1 is SGHTA and CDR2 is FQGNSA. The CDR3 region has the DNA TGTGCCAGCAGCCCCTCCAGGTCTGGAAACACCATATATTTT. Translated: CASSPSRSGNTIYF. Full variable domain (rest looked up from reference TRBV7-2 and TRBJ1-3): GAGVSQSPSNKVTEKGKDVELRCDPISGHTALYWYRQSLGQGLEFLIYFQGNSAPDKSGLPSDRFSAERTGGSVSTLTIQRTQQEDSAVYLCASSPSRSGNTIYFGEGSWLTVV.

This clonotype appeared a few times. The chain has TRBV20-1 and TRBJ2-3, with 12 nucleotides matching TRBD1. The CDR3 is made up of 14 amino acids. V trimming: 5 bases; J trimming: 3 bases; junction bases outside the gene matches: 3. Germline V gives CDR1 DFQATT, CDR2 SNEGSKA (reference sequence). The DNA for the CDR3 is TGCAGTGCTGGGGGACAGGGGGCTACAGATACGCAGTATTTT. As protein: CSAGGQGATDTQYF.